This entry concerns a single TCR beta chain. The antigen it recognizes is unknown. Possible read error: a much larger clone is one base away. Libraries of naive CD8 T cells were built from approximately 22,000 to 940,000 sorted cells, with 10%, 30% or 50% of the purified RNA used. Naive CD8 T cells, defined as CD8+CD4-CCR7+CD45RA+, were FACS-sorted into RLT Plus buffer on a BD FACSAria II. Nine to eleven TCR copies' worth of Jurkat RNA were spiked into about 20,000-1,000,000 naive CD8 T cell samples to test detection sensitivity. Enrichment of CD8 T cells was done with RosetteSep CD8+ T Cell Enrichment Cocktail plus Ficoll-Paque, and ACK red cell lysis came afterward. From V the trimming removes 4 bases and from J it removes 3 bases, while the gene matches leave 7 bases of the junction unaccounted for. The CDR3 measures 16 amino acids from cysteine to phenylalanine. Only CDR3 DNA is held: 48 bases, read in frame from base 1.

To prepare the library, PCR was applied. Sequenced using an Illumina HiSeq 4000. Bulk TCR libraries were generated as previously described, with the TCR primers listed in Table S5 used. Purification of total RNA was performed with the Qiagen AllPrep DNA/RNA kit. Before analysis, reads from multiple sequencing runs of one library were combined. Processing in the source paper ran as follows. Reads were retained only if an exact TCR constant sequence was present, and the retained reads were trimmed to 150 nt and grouped according to their 12-nt molecular barcodes. Within each barcode group, reads were sub-clustered at a 15% Levenshtein threshold, and quality-weighted consensus sequences were built per RNA molecule. Non-functional sequences were excluded, and lower-count sequences lying one edit away from another sequence were also excluded. On the basis of fitting two negative binomial distributions, barcode sub-clusters with fewer than 20% of the maximum read count were discarded. Using fastp at Q25 and MiXCR, TCRdb reprocessed the public reads and kept productive beta chains. Rows with a matching CDR3 protein are joined into one entry that keeps the most common DNA and genes. What appears here as the V and J calls and clone size reflects TCRdb's work, not the paper's. This sample holds more than 250,000 distinct CDR3 sequences; about a fifth were observed only once. 0.81% of the sample goes to the ten largest clones.

The entry originates in a study of molecular identifiers for immune sequencing clone quantification (dated by TCRdb to the late 2010s). Study-level background: For a replicate experiment, RNA from 20,000 or 100,000 naive CD8 T cells was divided into five aliquots, of which four were sequenced. CD8 T cells were used in a methods study to benchmark molecular-identifier clustering-based TCR repertoire sequencing (MIDCIRS) and TCR RNA copy counting.

Overall study results and their limits: When barcode sub-clustering was left out, chimeric consensus sequences inflated TCR diversity, with chimeras reaching as high as 47%. Modeling indicated roughly 3.2 TCR RNA copies recovered per cell, compared with around 10 by digital PCR, which implies a capture efficiency of about 31%. A single cell's worth of spiked-in Jurkat TCR RNA was reported detectable even among 750,000 to 1,000,000 naive CD8 T cells. Spiked-in Jurkat TCR RNA (approximately eleven copies' worth), which is not part of the donor repertoire, was contained in the naive libraries. Identical TCR molecules sharing a barcode could cause highly expanded clone sizes to be underestimated. In CMV-specific effector cells, over 99% of molecules were held by clones above 20 RNA copies, whereas under 1% of molecules were held by such clones in naive cells.

Sequenced input: naive CD8+ T cells from blood, with Jurkat cell RNA spiked in. The sample's cell subset or site label is to be understood as: FACS-sorted CD8+CD4-CCR7+CD45RA+ naive T cells. The chain joins TRBV12-3 or TRBV12-4 to TRBJ1-1, with 11 bases matching TRBD1. This clonotype originated in a human donor in good health. Some libraries in this study had Jurkat cell RNA spiked in. The base sequence is TGTGCCAGCAGTTACGGGACAGGGGGAAGGGACACTGAAGCTTTCTTT. Translated, this gives CASSYGTGGRDTEAFF.